The 14 T cell receptor beta chains reported below all come from one sample, sequenced in a study of cytomegalovirus exposure and HLA in healthy donors. Researchers ran the PCR with 60 Vbeta and 13 Jbeta primers. The table came from immunoSEQ multiplex PCR; TCRdb's copy has only in-frame clones and leaves some out. In the table there are 140,000 to 150,000 clones, approximately 70% of which are singletons. Sequenced sample: PBMCs. These receptors were taken from a woman aged 55-69 years in good health and CMV-seropositive.

V and J are TRBV5-1 and TRBJ1-1; D perhaps matches TRBD1 (6 bases). The V gene lost 4 bases and the J gene lost 2 bases, with 9 bases spanning the gap. Germline loops: CDR1 SGHRS, CDR2 YFSETQ. The CDR3 runs to 13 residues. CDR3: CASSLTGNTEAFF. The DNA of the CDR3 is TGCGCCAGCAGCCTGACAGGCAACACTGAAGCTTTCTTT.

The chain couples TRBV15 to TRBJ2-2; TRBD1 aligns across 9 bases. Per the germline V gene, CDR1 is LNHNV and CDR2 is YYDKDF (reference sequence). The CDR3 has 16 residues. Losses at the gene ends were 1 base for V and 7 bases for J; bases not matched to a gene: 7. In nucleotides, the CDR3 is TGTGCCACCAGCAGAGGGGACAGGGTAGTCGGCGGGGAGCTGTTTTTT. Its translation is CATSRGDRVVGGELFF. Full variable domain (missing parts from reference TRBV15 and TRBJ2-2): DAMVIQNPRYQVTQFGKPVTLSCSQTLNHNVMYWYQQKSSQAPKLLFHYYDKDFNNEADTPDNFQSRRPNTSFCFLDIRSPGLGDTAMYLCATSRGDRVVGGELFFGEGSRLTVL.

The chain links TRBV12-5 to TRBJ1-1; D perhaps matches TRBD1 (5 bases). Germline CDR1 and CDR2: LGHNT and FRNRAP. Trimming left V 0 bases short and J 4 bases short, with 9 bases between. The CDR3 totals 14 residues. For the CDR3, the DNA is TGTGCTAGTGGTTTGGTTCCGGGGGGCACTGAAGCTTTCTTT. This sequence encodes CASGLVPGGTEAFF. Variable domain in full (rest from reference TRBV12-5 and TRBJ1-1): DARVTQTPRHKVTEMGQEVTMRCQPILGHNTVFWYRQTMMQGLELLAYFRNRAPLDDSGMPKDRFSAEMPDATLATLKIQPSEPRDSAVYFCASGLVPGGTEAFFGQGTRLTVV.

V usage is TRBV11-2 and J usage is TRBJ2-7, with TRBD2 matching 8 bases. This CDR3 spans 16 amino acids. Germline V gene lookup returns CDR1 SGHAT and CDR2 FQNNGV. V was clipped by 3 bases and J by 0 bases; unmatched bases: 7. The CDR3 bases are TGTGCCAGCAGCTTCGGTACCGGGACTAGCTCCTACGAGCAGTACTTC. Protein sequence: CASSFGTGTSSYEQYF.

DNA of the CDR3: TGCGCCAGCAGCTTGGACAGGGTTCACACAGATACGCAGTATTTT. This gives the protein CASSLDRVHTDTQYF. The J gene is TRBJ2-3, the V gene TRBV5-1; D is possibly TRBD1 (6 bases). V lost 0 bases, J lost 2 bases, and 10 bases lay in between. This CDR3 has 15 amino acids. Germline lookup yields CDR1 SGHRS and CDR2 YFSETQ.

V gene TRBV5-8 combines with J gene TRBJ1-1; TRBD1 is a possible D gene (5 bases). V gave up 5 bases and J gave up 8 bases, with 22 bases separating them. Per the germline V gene, CDR1 is SGHTS and CDR2 is YDEGEE. CDR3 size: 15 residues. CDR3 protein: CASRKDTLGLVEAFF. CDR3 sequence (DNA): TGTGCCAGCAGGAAGGACACCCTCGGGCTTGTGGAAGCTTTCTTT.

This clone was observed at least ten times. The V gene is TRBV10-3, the J gene TRBJ1-3; a weak D match, TRBD1 (6 bases). Trimming stripped 2 bases from V and 4 bases from J, with 9 bases between. The CDR3 loop spans 14 amino acids. Germline V gene sequence: CDR1 ENHRY, CDR2 SYGVKD. CDR3 loop: CAISEVRGGNTIYF. The CDR3 DNA reads TGTGCCATCAGTGAGGTCAGGGGCGGAAACACCATATATTTT.

The chain uses TRBV10-2 and TRBJ1-2; D uncertain. The CDR3 sequence is 13 residues long. Trimming removed 2 bases from V and 8 bases from J, with 12 bases in between. Germline assignment: CDR1 WSHSY and CDR2 SAAADI. CDR3 loop: CASSETGGRGYTF. The DNA of the CDR3 is TGCGCCAGCAGTGAGACTGGCGGGAGAGGCTACACCTTC.

This clone came up a few times. This chain joins TRBV5-1 and TRBJ1-1; a possible D gene is TRBD1 (5 bases). The germline V gene encodes CDR1 SGHRS and CDR2 YFSETQ. Trimming left V 6 bases short and J 7 bases short, with 16 bases between. This CDR3 has 13 amino acids. CDR3 bases: TGCGCCAGCACCTGGGAGGGGTTGAATGAAGCTTTCTTT. It specifies CASTWEGLNEAFF.

The gene calls are TRBV5-8 and TRBJ2-4; 7 bases align to TRBD1. CDR3 length: 16 amino acids. Germline V gene lookup returns CDR1 SGHTS and CDR2 YDEGEE. V gave up 1 base and J gave up 1 base; unmatched junction bases: 5. The CDR3: CASSLIRGLAKNIQYF. The CDR3 DNA reads TGTGCCAGCAGCTTGATAAGGGGGCTGGCCAAAAACATTCAGTACTTC.

The CDR3 bases are TGTGCCAGCAGTGAGGGCAGGGAGGGTCAGCCCCAGCATTTT. Its protein is CASSEGREGQPQHF. This chain joins TRBV2 and TRBJ1-5, with a possible D match to TRBD1 (5 bases). This CDR3 is built from 14 residues. V lost 3 bases and J 6 bases, leaving 12 bases between the germline ends. Germline lookup yields CDR1 SNHLY and CDR2 FYNNEI. The full variable domain, completed using reference TRBV2 and TRBJ1-5, is EPEVTQTPSHQVTQMGQEVILRCVPISNHLYFYWYRQILGQKVEFLVSFYNNEISEKSEIFDDQFSVERPDGSNFTLKIRSTKLEDSAMYFCASSEGREGQPQHFGDGTRLSIL.

The rearrangement links TRBV11-2 to TRBJ2-1, with D tentatively TRBD2 (5 bases). With 3 bases removed from V and 2 bases from J, the gap between germline ends came to 17 bases. The CDR3 loop spans 17 amino acids. Looked up from germline, CDR1 is SGHAT and CDR2 is FQNNGV. The CDR3 loop reads CASSFRGTKGPYNEQFF. The DNA of the CDR3 is TGTGCCAGCAGCTTCCGGGGTACGAAAGGCCCCTACAATGAGCAGTTCTTC.

This sequence joins TRBV9 and TRBJ1-1, with D maybe TRBD1 (5 bases). Germline CDR1 and CDR2: SGDLS and YYNGEE. With 4 bases removed from V and 5 bases from J, the gap between germline ends came to 9 bases. CDR3 size: 12 residues. The CDR3 region has the DNA TGTGCCAGCAGCACCCAGGGAACTGAAGCTTTCTTT. Its protein is CASSTQGTEAFF.

V and J are TRBV7-9 and TRBJ1-2, with TRBD1 identical over 11 bases. V lost 5 bases and J lost 4; bases outside the gene matches: 6. The CDR3 consists of 15 residues. Looked up from germline, CDR1 is SEHNR and CDR2 is FQNEAQ (reference sequence). The CDR3 nucleotides read TGTGCCAGCAGCCTCGGACAGGGGGCTCCCTATGGCTACACCTTC. Its translation is CASSLGQGAPYGYTF. The entire variable domain, with the rest obtained from reference TRBV7-9 and TRBJ1-2, is as follows: DTGVSQNPRHKITKRGQNVTFRCDPISEHNRLYWYRQTLGQGPEFLTYFQNEAQLEKSRLLSDRFSAERPKGSFSTLEIQRTEQGDSAMYLCASSLGQGAPYGYTFGSGTRLTVV.